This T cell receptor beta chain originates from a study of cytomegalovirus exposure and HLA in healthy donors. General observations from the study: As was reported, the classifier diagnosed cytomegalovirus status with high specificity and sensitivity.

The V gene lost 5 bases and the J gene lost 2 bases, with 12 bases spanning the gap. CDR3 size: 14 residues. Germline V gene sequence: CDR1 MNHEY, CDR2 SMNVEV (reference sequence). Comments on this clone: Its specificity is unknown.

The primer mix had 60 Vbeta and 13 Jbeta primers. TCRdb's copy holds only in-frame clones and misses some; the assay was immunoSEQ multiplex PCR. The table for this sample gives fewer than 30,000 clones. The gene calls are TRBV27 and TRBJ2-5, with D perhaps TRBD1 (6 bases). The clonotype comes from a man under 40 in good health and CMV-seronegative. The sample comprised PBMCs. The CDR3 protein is CASSQRGFQETQYF. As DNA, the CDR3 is TGTGCCAGCAGTCAAAGGGGGTTTCAAGAGACCCAGTACTTC.